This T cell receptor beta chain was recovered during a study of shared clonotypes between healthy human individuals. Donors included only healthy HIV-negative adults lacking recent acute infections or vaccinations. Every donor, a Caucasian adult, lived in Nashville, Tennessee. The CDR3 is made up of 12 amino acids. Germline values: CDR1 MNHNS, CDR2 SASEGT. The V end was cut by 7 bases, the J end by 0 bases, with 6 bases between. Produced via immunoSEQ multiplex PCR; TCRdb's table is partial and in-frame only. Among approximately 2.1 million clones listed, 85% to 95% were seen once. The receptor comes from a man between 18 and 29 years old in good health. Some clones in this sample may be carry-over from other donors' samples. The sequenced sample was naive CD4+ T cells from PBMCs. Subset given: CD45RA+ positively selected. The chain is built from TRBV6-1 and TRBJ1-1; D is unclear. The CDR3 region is CASNTVNTEAFF. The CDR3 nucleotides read TGTGCCAGCAATACAGTGAACACTGAAGCTTTCTTT.